The next 32 T cell receptor beta chains were all read from a single sample in a study of beta chain features in type 1 diabetes. Notes on the study in general: Type 1 diabetes patients had TCRB CDR3s that were shorter (moderately but significantly so) in all four CD4+ subsets.

Expressed TCRB transcripts were sequenced, since all the RNA that had been isolated was reverse transcribed. Assay: immunoSEQ multiplex PCR; the TCRdb copy retains only in-frame clones and omits some. The table lists roughly 260,000 clones, about a fifth of them singletons. Antigen specificity for these receptors is unknown. Sequencing was performed on naive CD4+ T cells from blood. The receptor source for this set is a woman in her thirties or forties with type 1 diabetes.

Only a few counts were recorded for this clone. V is TRBV29-1 and J is TRBJ1-4; the match to TRBD1 covers 10 bases. The ends lost 4 bases at V and 5 bases at J; junction bases unmatched: 1. This CDR3 comprises 13 residues. Germline assignment: CDR1 SQVTM and CDR2 ANQGSEA. DNA for the CDR3: TGCAGCGTTGGGGACAGGGGCAATGAAAAACTGTTTTTT. The encoded protein is CSVGDRGNEKLFF. Looking up the rest from reference TRBV29-1 and TRBJ1-4 gives the full variable domain: SAVISQKPSRDICQRGTSLTIQCQVDSQVTMMFWYRQQPGQSLTLIATANQGSEATYESGFVIDKFPISRPNLTFSTLTVSNMSPEDSSIYLCSVGDRGNEKLFFGSGTQLSVL.

V gene TRBV6-5 combines with J gene TRBJ1-4; TRBD1 is a possible D gene (6 bases). The V end lost 8 bases, the J end lost 6 bases, and 13 bases lay between the germline ends. This CDR3 comprises 13 residues. CDR1 is MNHEY and CDR2 is SVGAGI in the germline V gene. This CDR3 is CASRGAVYEKLFF. CDR3 nucleotide sequence: TGTGCCAGCCGGGGGGCGGTATATGAAAAACTGTTTTTT.

This clone was counted a few times. V and J are TRBV4-1 and TRBJ1-2, with no clear D. The germline V gene has CDR1 MGHRA and CDR2 YSYEKL. The CDR3 extends over 13 amino acids. V lost 3 bases and J 8 bases, leaving 13 bases between the germline ends. CDR3 sequence (DNA): TGCGCCAGCAGCCAGCCGGCGGTTGCGGGCTACACCTTC. Amino acids: CASSQPAVAGYTF.

This clone was counted between two and nine times. V usage is TRBV6-6 and J usage is TRBJ1-4; D not certain. There are 12 residues in the CDR3. V lost 7 bases to trimming and J lost 12 bases, with 15 bases between them. Germline assignment: CDR1 MNHNY and CDR2 SVGAGI (reference sequence). The CDR3 reads CASTLPPGELFF. The CDR3 coding sequence is TGTGCCAGCACCCTCCCCCCCGGGGAACTGTTTTTT.

This chain joins TRBV29-1 and TRBJ2-3; D may be TRBD1 (5 bases). There are 13 residues in the CDR3. Trimming took 1 base from V and 5 from J, leaving 10 bases between them. CDR1 and CDR2 (germline): SQVTM, ANQGSEA. The CDR3 DNA reads as TGCAGCGTTGAAGTACAGGTGGAAGATACGCAGTATTTT. Translating it yields CSVEVQVEDTQYF.

This clone was seen only a few times. CDR3 sequence (DNA): TGCGCCAGCAGGACTGCGGGAGTTTTGGGCAATGAGCAGTTCTTC. Protein product: CASRTAGVLGNEQFF. The chain is built from TRBV5-1 and TRBJ2-1, with TRBD2 matching 7 bases. This CDR3 comprises 15 residues. In germline, CDR1 is SGHRS, CDR2 YFSETQ. Trimming at V came to 5 bases and at J to 6 bases, leaving 11 bases not matched to a gene.

This chain connects TRBV5-1 to TRBJ1-1, with D uncertain. The CDR3 has 14 amino acids. The V and J ends lost 2 bases and 4 bases respectively, with 12 bases between them. The germline V gene has CDR1 SGHRS and CDR2 YFSETQ. The chain's CDR3 is CASSLSAGSTEAFF. The CDR3 bases are TGCGCCAGCAGCTTATCTGCTGGGAGCACTGAAGCTTTCTTT.

This clone was recorded a few times. The CDR3 here is CASRTTGVNTEAFF. CDR3 nucleotide sequence: TGTGCCAGCAGAACGACAGGGGTGAACACTGAAGCTTTCTTT. V and J are TRBV28 and TRBJ1-1, with 8 bases aligning to TRBD1. The CDR3 spans 14 residues. The V gene's germline CDR1 is MDHEN and CDR2 SYDVKM. The V segment lost 6 bases and the J segment 0 bases; nucleotides outside the gene matches: 3.

The chain joins TRBV7-2 to TRBJ1-1; unclear D gene. This CDR3 contains 12 residues. V gave up 6 bases and J gave up 5 bases, with 10 bases separating them. Looked up from germline, CDR1 is SGHTA and CDR2 is FQGNSA. CDR3 loop: CASRFRRTEAFF. CDR3 DNA sequence: TGTGCCAGCAGGTTTCGGAGGACTGAAGCTTTCTTT.

This clone was seen a few times. The chain links TRBV4-3 to TRBJ1-2; 7 nucleotides agree with TRBD1. CDR1 is LGHNA and CDR2 is YSLEER in the germline V gene. The CDR3 consists of 14 residues. J gave up 4 bases and V 4 bases, and 6 bases lay outside the gene matches. Written as DNA, the CDR3 is TGCGCCAGCAGCCTGGGACAGCTAGGCTATGGCTACACCTTC. This translates into CASSLGQLGYGYTF.

This chain links TRBV29-1 with TRBJ1-1; 7 nucleotides line up with TRBD1. CDR3 length equals 12 residues. Germline-derived CDR1 and CDR2 are SQVTM and ANQGSEA. The V gene end was trimmed by 4 bases and the J gene end by 4 bases; junction bases not matched to a gene: 3. In nucleotides, the CDR3 is TGCAGCGTTGCAAACAGGGGCACTGAAGCTTTCTTT. It specifies CSVANRGTEAFF.

Here the CDR3 DNA reads TGTGCCAGTAGTATTGGGCGCGGGACTGAAGCTTTCTTT. It yields the protein CASSIGRGTEAFF. V usage is TRBV19 and J usage is TRBJ1-1; unclear D gene. Looked up from germline, CDR1 is LNHDA and CDR2 is SQIVND (reference sequence). V was pared by 3 bases and J by 5 bases, with 10 bases between. This CDR3 is 13 amino acids long.

This chain links TRBV28 with TRBJ1-1, with a weak D call TRBD1 (5 bases). Per germline, CDR1 MDHEN and CDR2 SYDVKM. The CDR3 is made up of 13 amino acids. V was cut by 5 bases and J by 9 bases, with 16 bases left in between. The CDR3 region has the DNA TGTGCCAGCAGTCCAAATACGGGACTGAAAGCTTTCTTT. Amino acid sequence: CASSPNTGLKAFF.

The chain has TRBV29-1 and TRBJ2-1; no firm D call. Per germline, CDR1 SQVTM and CDR2 ANQGSEA. This CDR3 has 13 residues. The V and J ends lost 7 bases and 0 bases respectively, with 10 bases between them. The CDR3 DNA sequence: TGCAGCGGCGCACGGAGCTCCTACAATGAGCAGTTCTTC. Its translation: CSGARSSYNEQFF.

The sample holds a few counts of this clone. The chain employs TRBV5-1 and TRBJ2-1; TRBD2 matches at 7 bases. J was trimmed by 5 bases and V by 3 bases; bases with no gene match: 11. This CDR3 has 16 residues. Germline assignment: CDR1 SGHRS and CDR2 YFSETQ. In DNA form, the CDR3 reads TGCGCCAGCAGCTCTAGCCCCCGGGACTATAACAATGAGCAGTTCTTC. Translation: CASSSSPRDYNNEQFF.

The genes are TRBV29-1 and TRBJ2-1; 8 bases match TRBD2. Losses at the gene ends were 5 bases for V and 0 bases for J; bases not matched to a gene: 6. The CDR3 totals 15 residues. Germline CDR1 and CDR2: SQVTM and ANQGSEA. CDR3 nucleotide sequence: TGCAGCGTTCCCACTAGCGGTATCTCCTACAATGAGCAGTTCTTC. Translation: CSVPTSGISYNEQFF.

The rearrangement joins TRBV5-1 to TRBJ2-6; 7 bases map to TRBD1. The germline CDR1 and CDR2 sequences are SGHRS and YFSETQ. The V and J ends lost 7 bases and 2 bases, in that order; junction bases with no gene match: 3. CDR3 length: 14 amino acids. The CDR3 loop is CASHDRAGANVLTF. The CDR3 DNA follows: TGCGCCAGCCACGACAGGGCTGGGGCCAACGTCCTGACTTTC.

The gene calls are TRBV19 and TRBJ2-7; maybe TRBD1 (6 bases). V shed 5 bases and J shed 0 bases, with 11 bases lying between them. The CDR3 sequence is 14 residues long. Looked up from germline, CDR1 is LNHDA and CDR2 is SQIVND (reference sequence). CDR3 coding DNA: TGTGCCAGTAGTTTGGACAGCTTCTCCTACGAGCAGTACTTC. Translated: CASSLDSFSYEQYF.

This clone was detected only a few times. The J gene is TRBJ2-4, the V gene TRBV7-2, with 7 nucleotides matching TRBD1. With 5 bases clipped from V and 4 bases from J, the junction kept 5 bases outside the gene matches. Germline CDR1 and CDR2: SGHTA and FQGNSA. The length of the CDR3 is 14 residues. The DNA for the CDR3 is TGTGCCAGCAGCGAGACGGGACAGAAAAACATTCAGTACTTC. Translated: CASSETGQKNIQYF.

A few counts support this clone. The chain is built from TRBV6-5 and TRBJ2-4; D ambiguous. The CDR3 totals 15 residues. CDR1 and CDR2 (germline): MNHEY, SVGAGI. Trimming stripped 0 bases from V and 0 bases from J, with 6 bases between. The DNA of the CDR3 is TGTGCCAGCAGTTACTCATCCTTAGCCAAAAACATTCAGTACTTC. It yields the protein CASSYSSLAKNIQYF.

The rearrangement uses TRBV6-5 and TRBJ1-2; 11 nucleotides agree with TRBD1. The CDR3 has 14 residues. V lost 2 bases and J lost 7; bases outside the gene matches: 3. Germline V gives CDR1 MNHEY, CDR2 SVGAGI. This chain's CDR3 is CASSYGTGGSGYTF. For the CDR3, the DNA is TGTGCCAGCAGTTACGGGACAGGGGGTTCTGGCTACACCTTC.

The J gene is TRBJ2-5, the V gene TRBV7-2, with D maybe TRBD1 (6 bases). Trimming pared 5 bases from V and 2 bases from J, leaving 12 bases between. The CDR3 has 14 amino acids. CDR1 and CDR2 (germline): SGHTA, FQGNSA. CDR3 sequence reads: CASSRTAPQETQYF. In DNA form, the CDR3 reads TGTGCCAGCAGCCGGACAGCGCCACAAGAGACCCAGTACTTC. The full variable domain, its missing parts supplied by reference TRBV7-2 and TRBJ2-5, is GAGVSQSPSNKVTEKGKDVELRCDPISGHTALYWYRQSLGQGLEFLIYFQGNSAPDKSGLPSDRFSAERTGGSVSTLTIQRTQQEDSAVYLCASSRTAPQETQYFGPGTRLLVL.

The chain carries TRBV16 and TRBJ2-7; 10 positions agree with TRBD2. V shed 5 bases, J shed 9 bases, and the junction held 10 bases outside the gene matches. This CDR3 is built from 14 residues. Germline CDR1 reads KGHSY; CDR2 reads FQNENV. CDR3 amino acids: CASSEGLAISVQYF. The CDR3 DNA follows: TGTGCCAGCAGCGAGGGACTAGCGATTTCGGTGCAGTACTTC.

V usage is TRBV29-1 and J usage is TRBJ2-2; D might be TRBD1 (7 bases). This CDR3 is 14 amino acids long. The germline gives CDR1 SQVTM, CDR2 ANQGSEA. The V end lost 7 bases, the J end lost 2 bases, and 14 bases lay between the germline ends. DNA of the CDR3: TGCAGCGACCGCGGGACAGCAAACACCGGGGAGCTGTTTTTT. It encodes CSDRGTANTGELFF.

J is TRBJ2-5 and V is TRBV7-9; 11 bases are shared with TRBD2. CDR1 is SEHNR and CDR2 is FQNEAQ in the germline V gene (reference sequence). The CDR3 is 17 amino acids. Losses at the gene ends were 1 base for V and 3 bases for J; bases not matched to a gene: 7. CDR3 in amino acids: CASSLVASGGLKETQYF. In DNA form, the CDR3 reads TGTGCCAGCAGCTTAGTCGCTAGCGGGGGGCTCAAAGAGACCCAGTACTTC. Combining the CDR3 with reference TRBV7-9 and TRBJ2-5 gives the whole variable domain DTGVSQNPRHKITKRGQNVTFRCDPISEHNRLYWYRQTLGQGPEFLTYFQNEAQLEKSRLLSDRFSAERPKGSFSTLEIQRTEQGDSAMYLCASSLVASGGLKETQYFGPGTRLLVL.

This clone was observed a handful of times. Other DNA sequences in this sample translate to the same CDR3. This chain uses TRBV7-2 with TRBJ1-1; no clear D gene. V lost 1 base and J lost 3, with 6 bases in between. Germline CDR1 is SGHTA and CDR2 is FQGNSA. CDR3 length: 13 amino acids. CDR3 nucleotides: TGTGCCAGCAGCTTAGTGGGCGACACTGAAGCTTTCTTT. Translation gives CASSLVGDTEAFF.

This clone appeared a few times. This chain uses TRBV30 with TRBJ2-2; the match to TRBD1 covers 8 bases. Germline V gene lookup returns CDR1 GTSNPN and CDR2 SVGIG (reference sequence). The V and J ends lost 1 base and 1 base, in that order; junction bases with no gene match: 2. This CDR3 is built from 15 residues. The CDR3 spells CAWSAGTGNTGELFF. The CDR3 bases are TGTGCCTGGAGTGCCGGGACAGGGAACACCGGGGAGCTGTTTTTT.

A few counts support this clone. The CDR3 reads CASTLVAGRQETQYF. As DNA, the CDR3 is TGCGCCAGCACCCTGGTGGCGGGACGGCAAGAGACCCAGTACTTC. The chain joins TRBV5-1 to TRBJ2-5, with D perhaps matching TRBD2 (6 bases). V was pared by 6 bases and J by 2 bases, with 17 bases between. CDR1 is SGHRS, CDR2 YFSETQ, per germline. The CDR3 runs 15 residues.

This clone was detected a few times. The chain employs TRBV6-5 and TRBJ1-6, with a possible D match to TRBD1 (5 bases). Germline-derived CDR1 and CDR2 are MNHEY and SVGAGI. Trimming took 4 bases from V and 6 from J, leaving 10 bases between them. The CDR3 totals 14 residues. The CDR3 DNA reads TGTGCCAGCAGTTTCAGGGTCGGTAATTCACCCCTCCACTTT. It codes for CASSFRVGNSPLHF.

The chain combines TRBV18 with TRBJ2-1; D gene unclear. Trimming pared 2 bases from V and 8 bases from J, leaving 7 bases between. This CDR3 is built from 12 residues. Germline CDR1 and CDR2: KGHSH and LQKENI. CDR3 coding DNA: TGTGCCAGCTCACCAAGCACGGATGAGCAGTTCTTC. Protein sequence: CASSPSTDEQFF.

The chain carries TRBV9 and TRBJ2-1; 13 nucleotides match TRBD2. Germline V CDR1 and CDR2: SGDLS, YYNGEE. The CDR3 runs 15 residues. V lost 3 bases to trimming and J lost 8 bases; unmatched junction nucleotides: 5. In nucleotides, the CDR3 is TGTGCCAGCAGCGCGACTAGCGGGAGGTGGGATGAGCAGTTCTTC. Translated, it gives CASSATSGRWDEQFF.

The chain couples TRBV30 to TRBJ1-4, with D uncertain. The germline V gene encodes CDR1 GTSNPN and CDR2 SVGIG (reference sequence). The CDR3 has 14 residues. V lost 3 bases, J lost 4 bases, and 12 bases lay in between. DNA for the CDR3: TGTGCCTGGAGGGACGGGATACTTAATGAAAAACTGTTTTTT. Its protein is CAWRDGILNEKLFF.